The 3 T cell receptor beta chains given below trace back to one sample, sequenced in a study of beta chain features in type 1 diabetes. The authors reverse transcribed all of the isolated RNA, so sequencing captured expressed TCRB transcripts. Some clones are missing from TCRdb's copy, which holds only in-frame ones; the method was immunoSEQ multiplex PCR. The table has roughly 260,000 clones, under 13% seen once. No antigen has been assigned to these receptors. Study results and caveats: Shorter TCRB CDR3s, moderately but significantly so, were found in Type 1 diabetes patients in all four CD4+ subsets.

The source material was naive CD4+ T cells from blood. The receptors shown here come from a man aged 25-45 years with type 1 diabetes.

This clone was seen a few times. The V gene is TRBV19, the J gene TRBJ2-6; D gene ambiguous. Germline assignment: CDR1 LNHDA and CDR2 SQIVND (reference sequence). V gave up 4 bases and J gave up 4 bases, with 14 bases separating them. The CDR3 runs 16 residues. The CDR3: CASSTISGLGANVLTF. Written as DNA, the CDR3 is TGTGCCAGTAGTACTATATCAGGTCTCGGGGCCAACGTCCTGACTTTC.

V is TRBV12-5 and J is TRBJ1-5; 12 nucleotides line up with TRBD1. Germline V lookup: CDR1 LGHNT, CDR2 FRNRAP. Germline trimming cut 5 bases from V and 7 bases from J; bases unmatched to any gene: 6. The CDR3 is made up of 15 amino acids. CDR3 loop: CASGAGTGGEQPQHF. For the CDR3, the DNA is TGTGCTAGTGGTGCCGGGACAGGGGGCGAGCAGCCCCAGCATTTT.

CDR3 nucleotide sequence: TGCAGTGCAACAGTGAATGAGCAGTTCTTC. This sequence encodes CSATVNEQFF. The chain employs TRBV20-1 and TRBJ2-1; the D is unclear. There are 10 residues in the CDR3. V lost 6 bases and J lost 7, with 7 bases in between. Germline V CDR1 and CDR2: DFQATT, SNEGSKA (reference sequence).